The present T cell receptor beta chain was sequenced within a study of T cell repertoires in cytomegalovirus infection. Turning to the study itself: In the study, CMV epitopes included recently identified HLA-C-restricted and well-studied HLA-B-restricted ones. TCR beta signatures that were public indicated CMV infection and matching HLA type. Study-wide points: Cumulative public TCR beta family frequency identified carriers of CMV plus the relevant HLA. The ex vivo response was dominated by HLA-C-restricted CMV-specific TCR beta clonotypes.

TCRdb re-called the reads with MiXCR, one entry per CDR3 protein. The table has about 110,000 distinct CDR3 sequences, roughly 30% seen once. CDR3 size: 16 residues. Looked up from germline, CDR1 is SGHVS and CDR2 is FQNEAQ. V shed 4 bases and J shed 9 bases, with 19 bases lying between them. This clonotype was counted at least ten times. The antigen remains undetermined. The TCR comes from a human donor in good health (CMV status not recorded). Some clones in this sample may be carry-over from other donors' samples. The sequencing here drew on CD8+ T cells from cultured PBMCs, taken from culture after CMV antigen stimulation. The chain links TRBV7-8 to TRBJ1-6; D uncertain. The CDR3 DNA reads TGTGCCAGCAGCTACTATCCGGGCCATGCTGGTTCACCCCTCCACTTT. The encoded protein is CASSYYPGHAGSPLHF.